Shown below are 22 T cell receptor beta chains from a single sample sequenced in a study of blood T cell repertoires in COVID-19. Only in-frame clones appear in the TCRdb table, and some are missing; sequencing was by immunoSEQ multiplex PCR. This table holds about 200,000 clones, 65% to 90% found once. Sequences were obtained from peripheral blood. The origin of the receptors is a woman aged 70 to 79 with COVID-19, enrolled during active disease.

This rearrangement joins TRBV3-1 (or the pseudogene TRBV3-2) to TRBJ2-7; 10 bases map to TRBD2. This CDR3 is built from 16 residues. Per the germline V gene, CDR1 is LGHDT and CDR2 is YNNKEL (reference sequence). V shed 1 base and J 6 bases; nucleotides not matched to a gene: 9. The CDR3 DNA reads as TGTGCCAGCAGCCAAGGGGGGAGCGGGAGGGCCCCCGAGCAGTACTTC. Translating gives CASSQGGSGRAPEQYF.

This clone has more than one count but fewer than ten. The chain couples TRBV11-3 to TRBJ2-7; TRBD1 matches 12 bases. Trimming took 5 bases from V and 6 from J; bases not matched to a gene: 8. The germline CDR1 and CDR2 sequences are SGHNT and YENEEA. The length of the CDR3 is 15 residues. CDR3 sequence: CASSPGTGGRGEQYF. In nucleotides, the CDR3 is TGTGCCAGCAGCCCCGGGACAGGGGGCAGGGGCGAGCAGTACTTC.

The chain links TRBV4-3 to TRBJ2-1; TRBD2 aligns across 7 bases. This CDR3 spans 15 amino acids. The V gene's germline CDR1 is LGHNA and CDR2 YSLEER. Trimming removed 3 bases from V and 2 bases from J; junction bases left unmatched: 4. The CDR3 nucleotides read TGCGCCAGCAGCCAGGCCGGGACTACCTACAATGAGCAGTTCTTC. This encodes CASSQAGTTYNEQFF.

The J gene is TRBJ1-5, the V gene TRBV10-3, with TRBD1 as a possible D gene (5 bases). The CDR3 length is 14 residues. V was shortened by 3 bases and J by 2 bases, with 8 bases between the two germline ends. In germline, CDR1 is ENHRY, CDR2 SYGVKD. The CDR3 nucleotides read TGTGCCATCAGTGACCAGGGTGGCAATCAGCCCCAGCATTTT. This translates into CAISDQGGNQPQHF.

The chain employs TRBV3-1 (or the pseudogene TRBV3-2) and TRBJ1-1, with D possibly matching TRBD1 (6 bases). The CDR3 length is 12 residues. The germline V and J ends were trimmed by 5 bases and 7 bases, with 11 bases remaining between them. CDR1 is LGHDT, CDR2 YNNKEL, per germline (reference sequence). CDR3: CASSTGQFEAFF. The DNA of the CDR3 is TGTGCCAGCAGCACTGGACAGTTTGAAGCTTTCTTT.

This chain uses TRBV7-2 with TRBJ2-7; no clear D. The CDR3 consists of 12 residues. The V end lost 1 base, the J end lost 6 bases, and 7 bases lay between the germline ends. The V gene's germline CDR1 is SGHTA and CDR2 FQGNSA. The CDR3: CASSLVRREQYF. CDR3 DNA: TGTGCCAGCAGCTTAGTGAGGCGCGAGCAGTACTTC.

V and J are TRBV5-1 and TRBJ2-3, with D possibly being TRBD2 (6 bases). V lost 2 bases and J 3 bases, leaving 16 bases between the germline ends. CDR1 is SGHRS and CDR2 is YFSETQ in the germline V gene. The CDR3 is 16 amino acids. The DNA for the CDR3 is TGCGCCAGCAGCTTAAGGGCAGGACTAACTACAGATACGCAGTATTTT. Its protein product is CASSLRAGLTTDTQYF.

This clone was seen repeatedly, ten times or more. The rearrangement uses TRBV19 and TRBJ2-7; D remains ambiguous. Germline V CDR1 and CDR2: LNHDA, SQIVND (reference sequence). The V end lost 1 base, the J end lost 6 bases, and 19 bases lay between the germline ends. The CDR3 is 16 residues long. CDR3 bases: TGTGCCAGTAGTATAGGAGGCGGTTTCTATCTGGGCGAGCAGTACTTC. Translating gives CASSIGGGFYLGEQYF.

The V call is TRBV4-2, the J call TRBJ2-2, with TRBD2 matching over 7 bases. This CDR3 comprises 19 residues. The germline gives CDR1 LGHNA, CDR2 YNFKEQ. The junction had 15 bases not matched to a gene; V was cut back by 1 base and J by 4 bases. The CDR3 spells CASSQGFADASGITGELFF. The CDR3 region has the DNA TGTGCCAGCAGCCAAGGGTTCGCCGATGCGAGCGGGATCACCGGGGAGCTGTTTTTT.

The chain has TRBV5-4 and TRBJ2-2, with TRBD2 as a possible D gene (6 bases). V shed 0 bases and J shed 6 bases, with 15 bases lying between them. The CDR3 spans 16 residues. CDR1 is SGHNT and CDR2 is YYREEE in the germline V gene (reference sequence). CDR3 nucleotides: TGTGCCAGCAGCTTGGTTGGAGGGCCGAGGGCCGGGGAGCTGTTTTTT. It encodes CASSLVGGPRAGELFF.

The gene calls are TRBV10-3 and TRBJ2-1; 11 bases match TRBD2. From germline, CDR1 is ENHRY and CDR2 SYGVKD. V lost 7 bases, J lost 7 bases, and 9 bases stayed unmatched. CDR3 size: 15 residues. The CDR3 DNA reads as TGTGCCATCAAAGTGGAACTAGCGGGGGCAAATGAGCAGTTCTTC. It translates to CAIKVELAGANEQFF.

V gene TRBV5-8 combines with J gene TRBJ1-2; no definite D call. With 4 bases removed from V and 5 bases from J, the gap between germline ends came to 9 bases. The germline gives CDR1 SGHTS, CDR2 YDEGEE. This CDR3 has 12 residues. The CDR3 DNA follows: TGTGCCAGCAGCCCCCCATTGTATGGCTACACCTTC. It translates to CASSPPLYGYTF.

This chain links TRBV9 with TRBJ1-1, with TRBD1 matching over 7 bases. V was clipped by 4 bases and J by 3 bases; unmatched bases: 6. The germline gives CDR1 SGDLS, CDR2 YYNGEE. The CDR3 is 14 amino acids. CDR3 amino acids: CASSSHGQDTEAFF. The CDR3 bases are TGTGCCAGCAGCTCCCACGGACAGGACACTGAAGCTTTCTTT.

The rearrangement links TRBV19 to TRBJ1-1; possible D gene TRBD1, 5 bases. This CDR3 has 14 amino acids. With 4 bases removed from V and 4 bases from J, the gap between germline ends came to 13 bases. Per germline, CDR1 LNHDA and CDR2 SQIVND (reference sequence). CDR3 sequence: CASSTLGGSTEAFF. In DNA form, the CDR3 reads TGTGCCAGTAGTACCCTGGGGGGGTCCACTGAAGCTTTCTTT.

This clone came up a few times. This chain uses TRBV6-2 or TRBV6-3 with TRBJ1-2; no reliable D call. V was cut by 2 bases and J by 4 bases, with 5 bases left in between. Germline CDR1 is MNHEY and CDR2 is SVGEGT. This CDR3 is 12 amino acids long. The CDR3 DNA is TGTGCCAGCAGTTACGGGCTCTATGGCTACACCTTC. This encodes CASSYGLYGYTF.

This clone showed up just a few times. The V call is TRBV5-5, the J call TRBJ1-2, with 7 bases fitting TRBD1. This CDR3 has 14 residues. With 4 bases clipped from V and 3 bases from J, the junction kept 6 bases outside the gene matches. Germline V gene data show CDR1 as SGHKS and CDR2 as YYEKEE (reference sequence). CDR3 sequence (DNA): TGTGCCAGCAGCGGCGGGACAGCCCACTATGGCTACACCTTC. It codes for CASSGGTAHYGYTF.

The chain joins TRBV19 to TRBJ2-3, with D tentatively TRBD1 (5 bases). Germline values: CDR1 LNHDA, CDR2 SQIVND (reference sequence). V lost 4 bases and J 1 base, leaving 12 bases between the germline ends. The CDR3 consists of 15 residues. CDR3 nucleotides: TGTGCCAGTAGTACAGGCAGGGCGGGCACAGATACGCAGTATTTT. Protein sequence: CASSTGRAGTDTQYF.

The V call is TRBV2, the J call TRBJ2-3, with D possibly matching TRBD1 (5 bases). V shed 4 bases and J shed 10 bases, with 15 bases lying between them. Germline CDR1 reads SNHLY; CDR2 reads FYNNEI. The length of the CDR3 is 13 residues. The DNA for the CDR3 is TGTGCCAGCAGTGGGGTAGAAGGGGCCTCGCAGTATTTT. Protein product: CASSGVEGASQYF.

The chain has TRBV5-1 and TRBJ1-2, with D possibly matching TRBD1 (6 bases). The germline gives CDR1 SGHRS, CDR2 YFSETQ. V was clipped by 2 bases and J by 7 bases, with 18 bases between them. The CDR3 covers 15 residues. The CDR3 here is CASSLDTQGKGGYTF. The CDR3, as DNA: TGCGCCAGCAGCTTAGATACTCAGGGGAAGGGTGGCTACACCTTC. Full variable domain (remainder filled in from reference TRBV5-1 and TRBJ1-2): KAGVTQTPRYLIKTRGQQVTLSCSPISGHRSVSWYQQTPGQGLQFLFEYFSETQRNKGNFPGRFSGRQFSNSRSEMNVSTLELGDSALYLCASSLDTQGKGGYTFGSGTRLTVV.

J is TRBJ1-4 and V is TRBV6-5, with D maybe TRBD1 (6 bases). The V gene lost 5 bases and the J gene lost 8 bases, with 18 bases spanning the gap. The CDR3 is 15 residues long. The germline V gene encodes CDR1 MNHEY and CDR2 SVGAGI. CDR3 sequence reads: CASSMGTPGLEKLFF. The CDR3 bases are TGTGCCAGCAGTATGGGGACACCGGGATTGGAAAAACTGTTTTTT.

The chain joins TRBV11-3 to TRBJ2-1; a weak D match, TRBD2 (6 bases). Per germline, CDR1 SGHNT and CDR2 YENEEA. V was pared by 0 bases and J by 3 bases, with 12 bases between. There are 16 residues in the CDR3. The CDR3: CASSLEGGAGYNEQFF. The CDR3 DNA reads TGTGCCAGCAGCTTAGAGGGCGGAGCGGGCTACAATGAGCAGTTCTTC.

This chain uses TRBV11-3 with TRBJ1-1; D gene uncertain. The germline V gene encodes CDR1 SGHNT and CDR2 YENEEA. V gave up 5 bases and J gave up 8 bases, with 15 bases separating them. The CDR3 consists of 13 residues. CDR3 in DNA: TGTGCCAGCAGCCCCTCAGGCTTAACGGAAGCTTTCTTT. This codes for CASSPSGLTEAFF.